These 27 T cell receptor beta chains share one sample of origin, sequenced in a study of cytomegalovirus exposure and HLA in healthy donors (dated by TCRdb to about 2017). The library was built by means of the immunoSEQ multiplex PCR assay. For the multiplex PCR, a mixture combining 60 forward primers for TCR Vbeta segments and 13 reverse primers for TCR Jbeta segments was used. TCRdb re-hosts the immuneACCESS table, in-frame sequences only. Its copies lack some clones; in the studies checked, an unresolved V gene accounts for under half of them, and the cause for the rest is not known. The table for this sample lists approximately 140,000 clones. The ten largest clonotypes hold roughly 1.6% of the sample. Sequencing was done on a sample of PBMCs. These receptors were obtained from a woman aged 40 to 55 in good health and CMV-seronegative.

The rearrangement joins TRBV11-2 to TRBJ2-7, with a weak D call TRBD1 (5 bases). The CDR3 contains 15 residues. The V end lost 5 bases, the J end lost 3 bases, and 17 bases lay between the germline ends. Germline values: CDR1 SGHAT, CDR2 FQNNGV. CDR3 region: CASSVGVARYYEQYV. CDR3 DNA sequence: TGTGCCAGCAGCGTAGGGGTCGCGCGATACTACGAGCAGTACGTC.

This chain uses TRBV19 with TRBJ1-6, with 7 bases aligning to TRBD1. In germline, CDR1 is LNHDA, CDR2 SQIVND (reference sequence). This CDR3 is built from 16 residues. V lost 6 bases to trimming and J lost 3 bases; unmatched junction nucleotides: 8. In nucleotides, the CDR3 is TGTGCCAGTAGAGACGTGGGACAGTACTATAATTCACCCCTCCACTTT. This gives the protein CASRDVGQYYNSPLHF.

V is TRBV6-6 and J is TRBJ2-7; TRBD1 agrees at 10 bases. This CDR3 has 16 amino acids. V shed 2 bases, J shed 7 bases, and the junction held 11 bases outside the gene matches. Germline loops: CDR1 MNHNY, CDR2 SVGAGI (reference sequence). The CDR3 DNA sequence: TGTGCCAGCAGTTACGCACCGGGACAGGGGTCCCTTGAGCAGTACTTC. It specifies CASSYAPGQGSLEQYF.

The J gene is TRBJ1-4, the V gene TRBV7-2, with 8 bases aligning to TRBD1. The CDR3 runs to 14 residues. Trimming at V came to 5 bases and at J to 5 bases, leaving 4 bases not matched to a gene. Germline CDR1 and CDR2: SGHTA and FQGNSA. CDR3: CASSQGARNEKLFF. CDR3 DNA sequence: TGTGCCAGCAGCCAGGGGGCAAGGAATGAAAAACTGTTTTTT.

The chain links TRBV5-1 to TRBJ2-5, with 7 bases that match TRBD1. The ends lost 3 bases at V and 4 bases at J; junction bases unmatched: 6. CDR1 SGHRS and CDR2 YFSETQ come from the germline V gene. CDR3 size: 14 residues. CDR3 amino acids: CASSSPGTVETQYF. The CDR3 DNA sequence: TGCGCCAGCAGCTCCCCCGGGACAGTAGAGACCCAGTACTTC.

The chain has TRBV9 and TRBJ2-7, with 7 bases fitting TRBD2. J was trimmed by 0 bases and V by 3 bases; bases with no gene match: 6. The germline V gene has CDR1 SGDLS and CDR2 YYNGEE. The CDR3 runs 15 residues. CDR3 in DNA: TGTGCCAGCAGCGCCGGGGGGTCCCTCTCCTACGAGCAGTACTTC. This gives the protein CASSAGGSLSYEQYF.

This sequence joins TRBV7-9 and TRBJ1-3; no definite D call. Germline assignment: CDR1 SEHNR and CDR2 FQNEAQ (reference sequence). Trimming removed 2 bases at V and 0 bases at J, with 11 bases between. The CDR3 has 16 residues. The CDR3 nucleotides read TGTGCCAGCAGCTTAACAGTACGGCTCTCTGGAAACACCATATATTTT. Protein product: CASSLTVRLSGNTIYF.

The chain has TRBV2 and TRBJ1-2; D not certain. The CDR3 covers 14 residues. V lost 9 bases to trimming and J lost 6 bases, with 20 bases between them. CDR1 and CDR2 from the germline V gene are SNHLY and FYNNEI. The CDR3 coding sequence is TGTGCCAGGAGGGTAACGGGTTTTACGCATGGCTACACCTTC. It codes for CARRVTGFTHGYTF.

The chain uses TRBV5-1 and TRBJ2-2; TRBD2 aligns across 9 bases. Germline values: CDR1 SGHRS, CDR2 YFSETQ. This CDR3 is 15 amino acids long. J was trimmed by 7 bases and V by 3 bases; bases with no gene match: 7. In DNA form, the CDR3 reads TGCGCCAGCAGCTGGAGGGCTAGCGGGGACGGGGAGCTGTTTTTT. This encodes CASSWRASGDGELFF. The entire variable domain, with the rest obtained from reference TRBV5-1 and TRBJ2-2, is as follows: KAGVTQTPRYLIKTRGQQVTLSCSPISGHRSVSWYQQTPGQGLQFLFEYFSETQRNKGNFPGRFSGRQFSNSRSEMNVSTLELGDSALYLCASSWRASGDGELFFGEGSRLTVL.

CDR3 in amino acids: CAISEDGGGSPQISTDTQYF. In DNA, the CDR3 is TGTGCCATCAGTGAGGACGGCGGGGGGTCCCCCCAGATTAGCACAGATACGCAGTATTTT. This chain connects TRBV10-3 to TRBJ2-3, with 8 bases identical to TRBD2. Trimming cost V 2 bases and J 0 bases; bases outside gene matches: 16. The germline CDR1 and CDR2 sequences are ENHRY and SYGVKD. The CDR3 contains 20 residues.

The chain combines TRBV4-1 with TRBJ1-3; no firm D call. This CDR3 region has 13 residues. Trimming took off 4 bases at V and 4 bases at J, with 8 bases between the two ends. Germline CDR1 MGHRA, CDR2 YSYEKL. For the CDR3, the DNA is TGCGCCAGCAGCCCCCTAATAGGAAACACCATATATTTT. Its translation: CASSPLIGNTIYF.

About this clone itself: Because it lacks the conserved phenylalanine or tryptophan at the end, this CDR3 is likely a read error. Because the CDR3's place on the DNA is in doubt, the DNA is left out and the CDR3 is given as listed by TCRdb. This chain links TRBV6-1 with TRBJ2-7; the listed D gene, TRBD1, was not tested against the DNA. The CDR3 has 14 amino acids, counting both end residues. CDR1 is MNHNS, CDR2 SASEGT, per germline. The CDR3 loop reads CASSERDRGRLVSR.

V usage is TRBV6-5 and J usage is TRBJ2-5, with 13 bases matching TRBD2. The CDR3 consists of 14 residues. Germline values: CDR1 MNHEY, CDR2 SVGAGI. Unmatched junction bases numbered 2, after V lost 8 bases and J lost 2 bases. The CDR3 spells CASSGLAGQETQYF. The CDR3 DNA follows: TGTGCCAGCTCGGGACTAGCGGGGCAAGAGACCCAGTACTTC.

The rearrangement uses TRBV7-9 and TRBJ2-5, with TRBD1 identical over 8 bases. Germline V gene lookup returns CDR1 SEHNR and CDR2 FQNEAQ (reference sequence). V shed 5 bases and J 5 bases; nucleotides not matched to a gene: 10. The CDR3 spans 15 residues. The CDR3 DNA reads as TGTGCCAGCAGCCCGCCCAGGGGGCTAGGGGAGACCCAGTACTTC. Its translation is CASSPPRGLGETQYF. The whole variable domain, remainder taken from reference TRBV7-9 and TRBJ2-5, is DTGVSQNPRHKITKRGQNVTFRCDPISEHNRLYWYRQTLGQGPEFLTYFQNEAQLEKSRLLSDRFSAERPKGSFSTLEIQRTEQGDSAMYLCASSPPRGLGETQYFGPGTRLLVL.

This chain links TRBV27 with TRBJ2-1; 8 positions match TRBD2. V gave up 7 bases and J gave up 9 bases; unmatched junction bases: 11. The CDR3 runs 14 residues. The germline V gene encodes CDR1 MNHEY and CDR2 SMNVEV (reference sequence). CDR3: CASTWARGLGEQFF. The CDR3, as DNA: TGTGCCAGCACCTGGGCGCGGGGACTAGGTGAGCAGTTCTTC.

V usage is TRBV18 and J usage is TRBJ1-3; 7 bases align to TRBD1. The CDR3 has 15 residues. The V segment lost 6 bases and the J segment 0 bases; nucleotides outside the gene matches: 5. Germline-derived CDR1 and CDR2 are KGHSH and LQKENI. In nucleotides, the CDR3 is TGTGCCAGCTCGGGACAGTACGTCTCTGGAAACACCATATATTTT. Translating it yields CASSGQYVSGNTIYF.

The chain is built from TRBV19 and TRBJ1-3; 7 bases fit TRBD1. This CDR3 region has 15 residues. Unmatched junction bases numbered 5, after V lost 5 bases and J lost 1 base. From germline, CDR1 is LNHDA and CDR2 SQIVND (reference sequence). The DNA for the CDR3 is TGTGCCAGTAGTGCCCCCAGGGGGTCTGGAAACACCATATATTTT. Encoded protein: CASSAPRGSGNTIYF.

The chain joins TRBV7-9 to TRBJ2-2; TRBD1 agrees at 7 bases. Germline V gene data show CDR1 as SEHNR and CDR2 as FQNEAQ (reference sequence). With 10 bases clipped from V and 4 bases from J, the junction kept 12 bases outside the gene matches. The CDR3 consists of 15 residues. As DNA, the CDR3 is TGTGCCACACGGGAAGACAGGGTTCCCACCGGGGAGCTGTTTTTT. Amino acids: CATREDRVPTGELFF.

The rearrangement joins TRBV4-3 to TRBJ2-7; D not certain. Germline values: CDR1 LGHNA, CDR2 YSLEER. V dropped 3 bases and J dropped 7 bases, with 10 bases sitting between them. The CDR3 covers 12 residues. The CDR3 sequence: CASSHLRGEQYV. The CDR3 nucleotides are TGCGCCAGCAGCCATCTCCGTGGGGAGCAGTACGTC.

The gene calls are TRBV7-5 and TRBJ2-5; the D call TRBD1 from the table was never checked on the DNA. TRBV7-5 constitutes a pseudogene. CDR3 length: 16 residues. CDR3 region: CARSLDSRGREETQYF. The CDR3 nucleotides are TGTGCCAGAAGCTTAGACAGCAGGGGCAGAGAAGAGACCCAGTACTTC.

V and J are TRBV7-2 and TRBJ1-4; D perhaps matches TRBD1 (6 bases). The germline CDR1 and CDR2 sequences are SGHTA and FQGNSA. Trimming pared 1 base from V and 8 bases from J, leaving 17 bases between. This CDR3 comprises 16 residues. The CDR3 coding sequence is TGTGCCAGCAGCTTAGGCTCGGCCAGGGGCGGGGAAAAACTGTTTTTT. Translated: CASSLGSARGGEKLFF.

The J gene is TRBJ1-5, the V gene TRBV7-2; D is unclear. The V gene's germline CDR1 is SGHTA and CDR2 FQGNSA. The CDR3 length is 12 residues. Trimming pared 6 bases from V and 0 bases from J, leaving 3 bases between. CDR3 DNA: TGTGCCAGCAGTCATAGCAATCAGCCCCAGCATTTT. It codes for CASSHSNQPQHF.

The chain uses TRBV6-1 and TRBJ2-5; D perhaps matches TRBD2 (5 bases). The V gene's germline CDR1 is MNHNS and CDR2 SASEGT. CDR3 length equals 15 residues. Trimming stripped 3 bases from V and 3 bases from J, with 14 bases between. CDR3 protein: CASSEIGAGEETQYF. CDR3 sequence (DNA): TGTGCCAGCAGTGAGATTGGTGCCGGGGAAGAGACCCAGTACTTC.

V and J are TRBV4-1 and TRBJ2-7; D ambiguous. Germline V CDR1 and CDR2: MGHRA, YSYEKL. The CDR3 runs 13 residues. Deletions cut 3 bases from V and 8 bases from J, with 14 bases between. CDR3 loop: CASSQAPILKQYF. The DNA for the CDR3 is TGCGCCAGCAGCCAGGCTCCAATATTGAAGCAGTACTTC.

The chain is built from TRBV7-9 and TRBJ1-1; no clear D gene. This CDR3 contains 13 residues. Between the trimmed V and J ends, which lost 2 bases and 1 base, there was a span of 5 bases. Germline CDR1 SEHNR, CDR2 FQNEAQ (reference sequence). CDR3 sequence: CASSLRGNTEAFF. Written as DNA, the CDR3 is TGTGCCAGCAGCTTAAGAGGGAACACTGAAGCTTTCTTT.

The V gene is TRBV19, the J gene TRBJ2-2; D gene ambiguous. The CDR3 loop spans 18 amino acids. V was shortened by 0 bases and J by 9 bases, with 23 bases between the two germline ends. The germline CDR1 and CDR2 sequences are LNHDA and SQIVND (reference sequence). CDR3 DNA sequence: TGTGCCAGTAGTATAGATTCGCTAACCCTCGTTAGTTCCCGGGAGCTGTTTTTT. The encoded protein is CASSIDSLTLVSSRELFF.

The chain employs TRBV4-1 and TRBJ2-2; 8 bases are a match to TRBD1. The CDR3 extends over 15 amino acids. The germline gives CDR1 MGHRA, CDR2 YSYEKL. V was pared by 1 base and J by 4 bases, with 2 bases of the junction left unmatched. The CDR3 DNA sequence: TGCGCCAGCAGCCAAGCGGACAGGGTCACCGGGGAGCTGTTTTTT. Translation gives CASSQADRVTGELFF.